The entry below describes one T cell receptor (beta chain). The data originate from a study of T cell changes during pregnancy in multiple sclerosis. The repertoire was sequenced with immunoSEQ multiplex PCR; TCRdb's copy has only in-frame clones and lacks some. The data hold 35,000 to 45,000 clones, with 90% to 95% observed a single time. CDR1 is SGHRS, CDR2 YFSETQ, per germline. The germline V and J ends were trimmed by 1 base and 7 bases, with 20 bases remaining between them. This CDR3 has 16 residues. This chain links TRBV5-1 with TRBJ1-2; D perhaps matches TRBD1 (6 bases). This receptor was taken from a female donor with multiple sclerosis, enrolled in a pregnancy study. The specimen was CD4+ T cells from peripheral blood mononuclear cells, collected in the first trimester of pregnancy. This CDR3 reads CASSLSPQRGSIGYTF. CDR3 nucleotide sequence: TGCGCCAGCAGCTTGAGCCCCCAAAGGGGGTCGATTGGCTACACCTTC.